This T cell receptor beta chain was captured in a study of T cells in Graves' hyperthyroidism and ophthalmopathy. Study-level findings and limits: Ophthalmopathy and stable hyperthyroidism were separated by a 13 V-J model.

RNA transcripts yielded amplified TCR beta CDR3 regions. HTBI primers were the set used in a first-round RT-PCR of the TCR CDR3. TCRdb redid the calling of the multiplex PCR reads with MiXCR, one entry per CDR3 protein. The sample yields 350,000 or so distinct CDR3 sequences, around 18% seen once. In the case of this clonotype: The antigen is unknown.

There are 17 residues in the CDR3. J lost 5 bases, V lost 3 bases, and 15 bases had no gene match. The germline CDR1 and CDR2 sequences are SGHAT and FQDESV (reference sequence). The rearrangement joins TRBV11-1 to TRBJ1-2, with 7 bases fitting TRBD1. The clonotype originates from a woman between 40 and 55 years old with Graves' ophthalmopathy. The sequencing input was blood. This chain's CDR3 is CASSFGTDLSRVYGYTF. The DNA for the CDR3 is TGTGCCAGCAGCTTCGGGACAGATCTTAGCCGAGTTTATGGCTACACCTTC.